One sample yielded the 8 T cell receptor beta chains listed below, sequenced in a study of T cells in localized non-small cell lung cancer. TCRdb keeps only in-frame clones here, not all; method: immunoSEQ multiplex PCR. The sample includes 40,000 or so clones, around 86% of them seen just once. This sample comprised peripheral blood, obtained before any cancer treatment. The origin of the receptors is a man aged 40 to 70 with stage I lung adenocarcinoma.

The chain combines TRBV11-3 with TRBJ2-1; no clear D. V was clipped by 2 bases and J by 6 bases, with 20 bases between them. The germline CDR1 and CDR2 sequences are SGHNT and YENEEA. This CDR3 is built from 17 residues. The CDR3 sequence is CASSLHGPQSFGNEQFF. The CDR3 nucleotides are TGTGCCAGCAGCTTACACGGACCGCAATCCTTTGGCAATGAGCAGTTCTTC.

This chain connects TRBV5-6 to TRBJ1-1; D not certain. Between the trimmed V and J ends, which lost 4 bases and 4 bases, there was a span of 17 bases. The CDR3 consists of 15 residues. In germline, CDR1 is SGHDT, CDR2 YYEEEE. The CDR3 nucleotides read TGTGCCAGCAGCCGCCTTATGGTCCGGGGCACTGAAGCTTTCTTT. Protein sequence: CASSRLMVRGTEAFF.

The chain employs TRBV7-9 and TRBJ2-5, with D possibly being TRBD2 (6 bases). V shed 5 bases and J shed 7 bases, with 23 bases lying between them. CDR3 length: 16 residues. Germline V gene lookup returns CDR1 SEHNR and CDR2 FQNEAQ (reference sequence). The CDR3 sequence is CASSVWRGTQSGTQYF. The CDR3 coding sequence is TGTGCCAGCAGCGTATGGCGCGGGACCCAATCGGGGACCCAGTACTTC.

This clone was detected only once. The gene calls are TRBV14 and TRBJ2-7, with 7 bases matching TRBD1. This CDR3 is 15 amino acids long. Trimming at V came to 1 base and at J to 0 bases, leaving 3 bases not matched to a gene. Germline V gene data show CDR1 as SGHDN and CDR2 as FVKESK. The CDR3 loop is CASSQAAGGSYEQYF. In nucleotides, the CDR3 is TGTGCCAGCAGCCAAGCTGCAGGGGGCTCCTACGAGCAGTACTTC.

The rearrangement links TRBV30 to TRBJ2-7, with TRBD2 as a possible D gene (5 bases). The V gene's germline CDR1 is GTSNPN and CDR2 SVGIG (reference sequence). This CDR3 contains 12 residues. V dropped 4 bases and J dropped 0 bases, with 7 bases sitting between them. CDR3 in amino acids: CAWTSSSYEQYF. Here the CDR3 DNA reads TGTGCCTGGACTAGCAGCTCCTACGAGCAGTACTTC.

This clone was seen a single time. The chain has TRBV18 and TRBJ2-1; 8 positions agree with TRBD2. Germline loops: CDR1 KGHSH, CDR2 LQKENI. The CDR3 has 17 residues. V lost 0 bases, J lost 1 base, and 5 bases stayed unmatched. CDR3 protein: CASSPPTVAGSYNEQFF. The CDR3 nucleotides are TGTGCCAGCTCACCACCGACGGTAGCGGGATCCTACAATGAGCAGTTCTTC. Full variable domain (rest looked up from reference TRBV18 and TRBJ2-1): NAGVMQNPRHLVRRRGQEARLRCSPMKGHSHVYWYRQLPEEGLKFMVYLQKENIIDESGMPKERFSAEFPKEGPSILRIQQVVRGDSAAYFCASSPPTVAGSYNEQFFGPGTRLTVL.

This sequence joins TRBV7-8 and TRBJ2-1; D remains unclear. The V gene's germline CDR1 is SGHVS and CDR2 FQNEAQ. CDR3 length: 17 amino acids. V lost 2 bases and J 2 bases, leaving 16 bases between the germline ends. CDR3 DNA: TGTGCCAGCAGCTTAATGGGAAGGACCACCACCTACAATGAGCAGTTCTTC. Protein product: CASSLMGRTTTYNEQFF.

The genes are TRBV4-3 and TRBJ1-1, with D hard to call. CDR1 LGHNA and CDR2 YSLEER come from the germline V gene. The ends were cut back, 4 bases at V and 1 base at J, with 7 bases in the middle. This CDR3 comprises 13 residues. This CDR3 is CASSRDSNTEAFF. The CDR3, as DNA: TGCGCCAGCAGCCGAGACTCGAACACTGAAGCTTTCTTT.